The 19 T cell receptor beta chains below all came from one sample that was sequenced in a study of identical twins. TCRdb re-analysed the 5' RACE reads in MiXCR, keeping a single row per CDR3 protein. The sample lists 1.5 million to 2 million distinct CDR3 sequences; 32% were seen once. The sequencing input was cord blood. The source is a newborn girl in good health.

The V call is TRBV20-1, the J call TRBJ2-1; 7 bases agree with TRBD2. With 3 bases clipped from V and 10 bases from J, the junction kept 12 bases outside the gene matches. Germline CDR1 and CDR2: DFQATT and SNEGSKA (reference sequence). This CDR3 is built from 14 residues. The CDR3 sequence: CSASPLAVNSEQFF. CDR3 bases: TGCAGTGCTAGTCCCCTAGCGGTCAACTCCGAGCAGTTCTTC.

The chain has TRBV5-1 and TRBJ1-2; a weak D match, TRBD1 (6 bases). Trimming shortened V by 5 bases and J by 3 bases, and 17 bases separated the two germline ends. The CDR3 runs 15 residues. CDR1 and CDR2 (germline): SGHRS, YFSETQ. CDR3 sequence: CASRPPADSYYGYTF. CDR3 DNA sequence: TGCGCCAGCAGACCCCCCGCGGACAGCTACTATGGCTACACCTTC.

The chain links TRBV9 to TRBJ2-4; TRBD2 aligns across 11 bases. The CDR3 is made up of 21 amino acids. Germline V gene lookup returns CDR1 SGDLS and CDR2 YYNGEE. V lost 0 bases, J lost 13 bases, and 27 bases stayed unmatched. This CDR3 is CASSVAPISGRASGTYNEQYF. The CDR3 DNA sequence: TGTGCCAGCAGCGTAGCTCCTATTAGCGGGAGGGCCTCAGGCACCTACAATGAGCAGTACTTC.

This clonotype was observed a few times. The chain combines TRBV29-1 with TRBJ1-1, with a weak D call TRBD1 (5 bases). CDR1 SQVTM and CDR2 ANQGSEA come from the germline V gene. CDR3 length: 15 residues. The V end was cut by 0 bases, the J end by 1 base, with 12 bases between. CDR3 sequence reads: CSVEDQGRANTEAFF. The CDR3 bases are TGCAGCGTTGAAGATCAGGGCAGGGCGAACACTGAAGCTTTCTTT.

This clonotype was seen a handful of times. The chain couples TRBV12-5 to TRBJ2-5, with TRBD1 as a possible D gene (6 bases). CDR3 length: 15 amino acids. V was clipped by 2 bases and J by 6 bases, with 16 bases between them. The germline CDR1 and CDR2 sequences are LGHNT and FRNRAP. CDR3: CASGLTSQGRKTQYF. For the CDR3, the DNA is TGTGCTAGTGGTTTGACCTCACAGGGTAGGAAGACCCAGTACTTC.

This clonotype was found a few times. This chain connects TRBV20-1 to TRBJ1-6, with D unclear. Germline assignment: CDR1 DFQATT and CDR2 SNEGSKA (reference sequence). Trimming shortened V by 6 bases and J by 3 bases, and 6 bases separated the two germline ends. The CDR3 runs to 12 residues. CDR3 sequence: CSAPDYNSPLHF. The DNA of the CDR3 is TGCAGTGCACCAGACTATAATTCACCCCTCCACTTT.

This clonotype appeared a few times. The rearrangement links TRBV29-1 to TRBJ2-7, with TRBD1 matching over 9 bases. V lost 6 bases and J lost 3; bases outside the gene matches: 3. CDR1 and CDR2 from the germline V gene are SQVTM and ANQGSEA. The CDR3 runs 12 residues. Written as DNA, the CDR3 is TGCAGCGTGGGACAGGGTATCTACGAGCAGTACTTC. Protein product: CSVGQGIYEQYF.

V and J are TRBV25-1 and TRBJ2-6, with 14 bases matching TRBD2. Germline CDR1 reads MGHDK; CDR2 reads SYGVNS. This CDR3 contains 18 residues. The V and J ends lost 3 bases and 3 bases, in that order; junction bases with no gene match: 4. CDR3 in amino acids: CASSEGTSGRGGANVLTF. CDR3 DNA: TGTGCCAGCAGTGAGGGGACTAGCGGGAGAGGTGGGGCCAACGTCCTGACTTTC.

The chain couples TRBV2 to TRBJ2-7; 11 nucleotides agree with TRBD2. From germline, CDR1 is SNHLY and CDR2 FYNNEI. The CDR3 is made up of 14 amino acids. Trimming at V came to 6 bases and at J to 7 bases, leaving 8 bases not matched to a gene. The DNA of the CDR3 is TGTGCCAGCAGGATAGCGGGGGGGCTTCATGAGCAGTACTTC. This codes for CASRIAGGLHEQYF.

This rearrangement joins TRBV20-1 to TRBJ2-1; perhaps TRBD2 as D (6 bases). The V gene's germline CDR1 is DFQATT and CDR2 SNEGSKA (reference sequence). Trimming pared 3 bases from V and 8 bases from J, leaving 17 bases between. The CDR3 loop spans 14 amino acids. CDR3 region: CSASHGGGGDEQFF. CDR3 nucleotide sequence: TGCAGTGCTAGCCACGGGGGTGGTGGGGATGAGCAGTTCTTC.

This clonotype has at least ten counts. The chain combines TRBV12-3 or TRBV12-4 with TRBJ1-2; TRBD1 matches 9 bases. The CDR3 has 14 residues. V lost 6 bases and J lost 5; bases outside the gene matches: 7. The chain's CDR3 is CASSSTGGFYGYTF. The CDR3 DNA reads as TGTGCCAGCAGCAGCACAGGGGGCTTTTATGGCTACACCTTC.

V and J are TRBV27 and TRBJ2-1; 15 positions agree with TRBD2. The ends lost 6 bases at V and 4 bases at J; junction bases unmatched: 19. This CDR3 has 21 amino acids. CDR1 and CDR2 (germline): MNHEY, SMNVEV (reference sequence). CDR3 DNA sequence: TGTGCCAGCAGAAGATCAAACGGACTAGCGGGAGGGCTCGCTTCATACAATGAGCAGTTCTTC. Amino acids: CASRRSNGLAGGLASYNEQFF.

The chain uses TRBV7-8 and TRBJ2-4; 8 nucleotides line up with TRBD2. The last part of the DNA fits TRBJ2-7 better; the J call may be wrong. CDR1 is SGHVS and CDR2 is FQNEAQ in the germline V gene. The CDR3 extends over 16 amino acids. The CDR3 protein is CASSLGGGTSVYEQYF. CDR3 nucleotides: TGTGCCAGCAGCTTAGGTGGGGGGACTAGTGTCTACGAGCAGTACTTC.

The rearrangement uses TRBV20-1 and TRBJ1-5; 9 positions match TRBD1. The CDR3 is 14 residues long. The V segment lost 7 bases and the J segment 7 bases; nucleotides outside the gene matches: 11. Germline lookup yields CDR1 DFQATT and CDR2 SNEGSKA (reference sequence). The CDR3 bases are TGCAGTGTTGGGACAGGGACCACAAGGCAGCCCCAGCATTTT. Encoded protein: CSVGTGTTRQPQHF.

The V gene is TRBV29-1, the J gene TRBJ2-5; 10 bases are shared with TRBD1. TRBJ2-7 explains the end of the DNA better; the J call may be wrong. The CDR3 is 14 residues long. Germline CDR1 is SQVTM and CDR2 is ANQGSEA. DNA of the CDR3: TGCAGCGTGGCGTCCGGGACAGGGGTAAACGAGCAGTACTTC. It is translated as CSVASGTGVNEQYF.

This clonotype appeared many times. V gene TRBV10-3 combines with J gene TRBJ1-5, with 8 bases matching TRBD1. V trimming: 2 bases; J trimming: 2 bases; junction bases outside the gene matches: 2. Per germline, CDR1 ENHRY and CDR2 SYGVKD. The CDR3 has 15 amino acids. CDR3 amino acids: CAISEPGQGNQPQHF. CDR3 DNA sequence: TGTGCCATCAGTGAGCCGGGACAGGGCAATCAGCCCCAGCATTTT.

The rearrangement links TRBV6-2 or TRBV6-3 to TRBJ1-1, with D perhaps TRBD1 (5 bases). The germline V gene has CDR1 MNHEY and CDR2 SVGEGT. V was trimmed by 7 bases and J by 0 bases, leaving 18 bases between them. CDR3 length equals 16 residues. CDR3 sequence: CASNLGARRVNTEAFF. The CDR3 nucleotides are TGTGCCAGCAACTTAGGGGCTCGAAGAGTGAACACTGAAGCTTTCTTT.

The chain recombines TRBV6-6 with TRBJ2-1; 11 bases map to TRBD2. The CDR3 has 15 residues. The germline V gene has CDR1 MNHNY and CDR2 SVGAGI (reference sequence). V was pared by 6 bases and J by 5 bases, with 6 bases of the junction left unmatched. The CDR3 region is CASSLTSGAHNEQFF. The CDR3 region has the DNA TGTGCCAGCAGCCTGACTAGCGGGGCGCACAATGAGCAGTTCTTC.

This clonotype was observed a handful of times. For the CDR3, the DNA is TGTGCCAGCAGCCGGATGACAGGAACTAGCACAGATACGCAGTATTTT. Translating gives CASSRMTGTSTDTQYF. This chain joins TRBV3-1 and TRBJ2-3, with D possibly being TRBD1 (6 bases). The ends were cut back, 4 bases at V and 0 bases at J, with 14 bases in the middle. The CDR3 totals 16 residues. The germline V gene encodes CDR1 LGHDT and CDR2 YNNKEL (reference sequence).